This T cell receptor beta chain was sequenced in a study of blood T cell repertoires in COVID-19. Study-level background: The United States, Italy and Spain provided the acute and convalescent COVID-19 samples. Nucleic acid was either cDNA or gDNA, and it came from T cells, B-cell-depleted T cells, or PBMCs.

In the study's own analysis: Estimation of nucleated cell counts was performed using reference gene primer amplification. Clones were sequenced by immunoSEQ multiplex PCR, and TCRdb holds only the in-frame ones, with some missing. D and trimming were read from the DNA, whereas the V and J calls and clone size are those reported in that table. The table has roughly 240,000 clones, 65% to 90% seen once. The material sequenced was peripheral blood. This clonotype originated in a woman between 65 and 79 years old with acute or convalescent COVID-19.

The chain's CDR3 is CATSIGEEGEKLFF. CDR3 nucleotides: TGTGCCACCAGCATCGGGGAAGAGGGTGAAAAACTGTTTTTT. The chain couples TRBV15 to TRBJ1-4, with unresolved D. V lost 4 bases to trimming and J lost 7 bases, with 13 bases between them. The CDR3 is 14 amino acids. Germline V gives CDR1 LNHNV, CDR2 YYDKDF (reference sequence). Together with reference TRBV15 and TRBJ1-4, the CDR3 gives the full variable domain: DAMVIQNPRYQVTQFGKPVTLSCSQTLNHNVMYWYQQKSSQAPKLLFHYYDKDFNNEADTPDNFQSRRPNTSFCFLDIRSPGLGDTAMYLCATSIGEEGEKLFFGSGTQLSVL.